This is a list of T cell receptor beta chains from one sample in a study of blood T cell repertoires in COVID-19. TCRdb's copy holds only in-frame clones and misses some; the assay was immunoSEQ multiplex PCR. The profile shows roughly 250,000 clones, approximately 86% of them singletons. Material: PBMCs or T cells enriched from blood (not recorded which). Every receptor here comes from a woman aged 30 to 39 with acute COVID-19. Both conserved end residues are part of each CDR3. A D gene is named only where the DNA matches it firmly. Clone size is shown for a subset of rows, as once, few, many or a class of expanded clone.

>TRBV29-1|NA|TRBJ1-2|NA
CSVREENYGYTF
TGCAGCGTTAGAGAGGAAAACTATGGCTACACCTTC
>TRBV24-1|few|TRBJ2-2|TRBD1
CATSDRTGGTGELFF
TGTGCCACCAGTGACCGGACAGGGGGCACCGGGGAGCTGTTTTTT
>TRBV30|NA|TRBJ1-2|NA
CAWTWGGSRMNGYTF
TGTGCCTGGACTTGGGGGGGCAGTCGCATGAACGGCTACACCTTC
>TRBV2|NA|TRBJ2-2|NA
CASSAGLQAGTGELFF
TGTGCCAGCAGTGCCGGCCTTCAGGCGGGCACCGGGGAGCTGTTTTTT
>TRBV19|NA|TRBJ2-5|NA
CASSPLGTYQETQYF
TGTGCCAGTAGTCCCCTAGGAACGTACCAAGAGACCCAGTACTTC
>TRBV10-3|NA|TRBJ1-2|NA
CAISDGGEYGYTF
TGTGCCATCAGTGATGGGGGCGAATATGGCTACACCTTC
>TRBV4-1|NA|TRBJ1-1|NA
CASSQARRENTEAFF
TGCGCCAGCAGCCAAGCTCGCAGGGAGAACACTGAAGCTTTCTTT
>TRBV6-2/TRBV6-3|NA|TRBJ2-1|NA
CASSQSGGNEQFF
TGTGCCAGCAGTCAGAGCGGTGGCAATGAGCAGTTCTTC
>TRBV6-6|NA|TRBJ1-5|TRBD1
CASRWDRNSNQPQHF
TGTGCCAGCAGATGGGACAGAAATAGCAATCAGCCCCAGCATTTT
>TRBV6-5|NA|TRBJ2-3|NA
CASTAGSDTQYF
TGTGCCAGCACGGCAGGGTCAGATACGCAGTATTTT
>TRBV30|NA|TRBJ2-7|NA
CAWSVLSYEQYF
TGTGCCTGGAGTGTCCTGAGCTACGAGCAGTACTTC
>TRBV5-6|NA|TRBJ1-2|NA
CASSATFQGSFNYGYTF
TGTGCCAGCAGCGCAACCTTCCAGGGTTCCTTTAACTATGGCTACACCTTC
>TRBV9|NA|TRBJ1-1|NA
CASSVVISGRTEAFF
TGTGCCAGCAGCGTAGTGATTTCAGGGAGGACTGAAGCTTTCTTT
>TRBV18|NA|TRBJ1-2|TRBD1
CASSPQRQGFYGYTF
TGTGCCAGCTCACCCCAAAGACAGGGGTTCTATGGCTACACCTTC
>TRBV19|NA|TRBJ1-4|NA
CASSIDQEEEKLFF
TGTGCCAGTAGTATAGATCAGGAAGAGGAAAAACTGTTTTTT
>TRBV19|NA|TRBJ2-2|NA
CASGLRELGGGELFF
TGTGCCAGTGGGCTGAGGGAATTAGGAGGCGGGGAGCTGTTTTTT
>TRBV11-3|NA|TRBJ2-2|TRBD1
CASSTGQGRSGELFF
TGTGCCAGCAGCACGGGACAGGGGCGTTCCGGGGAGCTGTTTTTT
>TRBV30|NA|TRBJ2-7|NA
CAWRDTAYEQYF
TGTGCCTGGCGGGACACGGCCTACGAGCAGTACTTC
>TRBV3-1/TRBV3-2|NA|TRBJ2-5|NA
CASSHWARDNQETQYF
TGTGCCAGCAGCCATTGGGCCCGGGACAACCAAGAGACCCAGTACTTC
>TRBV7-8|NA|TRBJ1-1|NA
CASSPSGANTEAFF
TGTGCCAGCAGCCCCTCCGGAGCAAACACTGAAGCTTTCTTT
>TRBV29-1|NA|TRBJ2-7|NA
CSYISGGARGYEQYF
TGCAGCTATATATCAGGCGGGGCCCGGGGGTACGAGCAGTACTTC
>TRBV10-1|NA|TRBJ2-7|TRBD1
CASSRDRVDEQYF
TGCGCCAGCAGTAGGGACAGGGTCGACGAGCAGTACTTC
>TRBV4-1|NA|TRBJ1-6|NA
CASSQAYNSPLHF
TGCGCCAGCAGCCAAGCTTATAATTCACCCCTCCACTTT
>TRBV27|NA|TRBJ1-1|TRBD1
CASSFRGLVNTEAFF
TGTGCCAGCAGTTTCAGGGGGCTCGTGAACACTGAAGCTTTCTTT
>TRBV12-5|NA|TRBJ2-2|NA
CASGSGGTGELFF
TGTGCTAGTGGTTCCGGGGGTACCGGGGAGCTGTTTTTT
>TRBV5-1|NA|TRBJ1-4|TRBD1
CASSLGRGQEKLFF
TGCGCCAGCAGCTTGGGTAGGGGGCAGGAAAAACTGTTTTTT
>TRBV5-4|NA|TRBJ2-1|NA
CASSPRTQYNEQFF
TGTGCCAGCAGCCCGAGGACACAGTACAATGAGCAGTTCTTC
>TRBV6-5|few|TRBJ1-2|TRBD1
CASSFYAGGNYGYTF
TGTGCCAGCAGTTTCTACGCAGGGGGTAACTATGGCTACACCTTC
>TRBV6-8|NA|TRBJ2-1|NA
CASSPWGDYEQFF
TGTGCCAGCAGTCCCTGGGGGGATTATGAGCAGTTCTTC
>TRBV5-6|NA|TRBJ1-3|NA
CASSLVAEDGNTIYF
TGTGCCAGCAGCTTGGTGGCAGAGGATGGAAACACCATATATTTT
>TRBV25-1|NA|TRBJ1-2|NA
CASSEAGNKIRGYTF
TGTGCCAGCAGTGAAGCAGGGAATAAGATAAGAGGCTACACCTTC
>TRBV18|NA|TRBJ1-2|NA
CASSPQNVGSPGGYGYTF
TGTGCCAGCTCACCACAGAATGTGGGAAGCCCTGGAGGTTATGGCTACACCTTC
>TRBV18|NA|TRBJ1-2|NA
CASSPENYGYTF
TGTGCCAGCTCACCGGAGAATTACGGCTACACCTTC
>TRBV13|NA|TRBJ2-7|TRBD1
CASSLQGNSYEQYF
TGTGCCAGCAGCCTACAGGGGAACTCCTACGAGCAGTACTTC
>TRBV7-9|once|TRBJ1-2|NA
CASSPNWGGGYTF
TGTGCCAGCAGCCCAAATTGGGGGGGCGGCTACACCTTC
>TRBV27|NA|TRBJ1-2|NA
CASRIGQGGYYGYTF
TGTGCCAGCAGGATTGGTCAGGGAGGGTACTATGGCTACACCTTC
>TRBV7-9|NA|TRBJ1-1|NA
CASSSINRAAFF
TGTGCCAGCAGCTCGATAAACAGGGCGGCTTTCTTT
>TRBV2|NA|TRBJ1-2|NA
CASKSHWAGNNYGYTF
TGTGCCAGCAAATCTCACTGGGCGGGGAATAACTATGGCTACACCTTC
>TRBV5-1|NA|TRBJ2-5|TRBD1
CASSPSDRGETQYF
TGCGCCAGCTCACCCTCTGACAGGGGAGAGACCCAGTACTTC
>TRBV4-1|NA|TRBJ2-1|TRBD2
CASSPGRRGLYNEQFF
TGCGCCAGCAGCCCAGGCCGGCGGGGGTTGTACAATGAGCAGTTCTTC
>TRBV4-1|NA|TRBJ2-1|NA
CASSQDRFGEQFF
TGCGCCAGCAGCCAAGACAGGTTTGGGGAGCAGTTCTTC
>TRBV10-3|NA|TRBJ2-6|NA
CAISDSRVGGGLHGANVLTF
TGTGCCATCAGTGACTCCCGAGTTGGGGGCGGCTTGCACGGGGCCAACGTCCTGACTTTC
>TRBV27|NA|TRBJ1-5|NA
CASSLWGGSNQPQHF
TGTGCCAGCAGTTTATGGGGGGGGAGCAATCAGCCCCAGCATTTT
>TRBV4-1|NA|TRBJ1-3|NA
CASSQPGVGNTIYF
TGCGCCAGCAGCCAGCCAGGGGTTGGAAACACCATATATTTT